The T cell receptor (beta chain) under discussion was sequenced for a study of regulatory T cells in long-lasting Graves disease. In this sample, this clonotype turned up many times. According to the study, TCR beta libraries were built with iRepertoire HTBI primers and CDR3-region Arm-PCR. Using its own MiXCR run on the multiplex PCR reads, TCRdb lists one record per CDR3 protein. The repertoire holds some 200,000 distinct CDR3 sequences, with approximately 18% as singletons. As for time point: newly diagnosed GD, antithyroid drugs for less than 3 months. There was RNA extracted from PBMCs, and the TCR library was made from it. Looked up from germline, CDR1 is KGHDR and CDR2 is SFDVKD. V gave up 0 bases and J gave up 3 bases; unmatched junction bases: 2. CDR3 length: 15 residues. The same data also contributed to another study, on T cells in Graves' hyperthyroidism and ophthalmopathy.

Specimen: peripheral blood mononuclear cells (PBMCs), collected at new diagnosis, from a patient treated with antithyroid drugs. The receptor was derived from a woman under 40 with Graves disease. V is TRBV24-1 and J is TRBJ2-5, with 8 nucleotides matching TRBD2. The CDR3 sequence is CATSDLSGGKETQYF. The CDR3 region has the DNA TGTGCCACCAGTGATTTGAGCGGGGGTAAAGAGACCCAGTACTTC.